Listed below are T cell receptor beta chains from one sample, sequenced in a study of glioma-infiltrating T cells after dendritic cell vaccination. The table came from immunoSEQ multiplex PCR; TCRdb's copy has only in-frame clones and leaves some out. The table shows over 55,000 clones, with around 86% occurring only once. This sample comprised blood, obtained before dendritic cell vaccination. The receptors derive from a human donor with glioblastoma. Both conserved end residues are part of each CDR3. Each record gives: D gene, V gene, J gene, clone size, CDR3 length, CDR3 protein, CDR3 DNA. D genes are given only for firm matches. Clone size is given for some rows only: seen once, a few or many times, or a class if the clone is expanded.

-	TRBV5-1	TRBJ2-1	once	15	CASSVGTTAGNEQFF	TGCGCCAGCAGTGTTGGGACCACCGCGGGGAATGAGCAGTTCTTC
TRBD1	TRBV2	TRBJ1-5	-	14	CASRQGARDQPQHF	TGTGCCAGCAGGCAGGGGGCGCGAGATCAGCCCCAGCATTTT
-	TRBV6-5	TRBJ2-3	few	14	CASRLNPGTDTQYF	TGTGCCAGCAGGCTCAACCCGGGGACAGATACGCAGTATTTT
-	TRBV2	TRBJ2-3	-	13	CASSGQSTDTQYF	TGTGCCAGCAGTGGACAGTCCACAGATACGCAGTATTTT
TRBD1	TRBV7-9	TRBJ2-5	-	18	CASSYPKETGGLRETQYF	TGTGCCAGCAGTTATCCAAAGGAGACAGGGGGCCTTAGGGAGACCCAGTACTTC
TRBD1	TRBV25-1	TRBJ1-1	-	15	CASSDKQGAGSEAFF	TGTGCCAGCAGTGACAAACAGGGGGCGGGAAGTGAAGCTTTCTTT
TRBD1	TRBV5-1	TRBJ1-3	-	19	CASSYETRQGGYSGNTIYF	TGCGCCAGCAGCTACGAGACAAGACAGGGTGGTTACTCTGGAAACACCATATATTTT
-	TRBV19	TRBJ2-1	-	13	CASSKPGDNEQFF	TGTGCCAGTAGTAAACCGGGGGACAATGAGCAGTTCTTC
TRBD1	TRBV5-1	TRBJ1-2	-	12	CASSPGQVDYTF	TGCGCCAGCAGCCCGGGACAGGTCGATTACACCTTC
-	TRBV2	TRBJ1-4	-	14	CASSGEGAHEKLFF	TGTGCCAGCAGTGGGGAAGGGGCCCATGAAAAACTGTTTTTT
-	TRBV19	TRBJ2-5	-	13	CASSMDTQETQYF	TGTGCCAGTAGTATGGACACTCAAGAGACCCAGTACTTC
-	TRBV11-2	TRBJ2-5	-	13	CASSFGQQETQYF	TGTGCCAGCAGCTTCGGACAGCAAGAGACCCAGTACTTC
TRBD1	TRBV19	TRBJ1-2	-	14	CASSIALDRGGYTF	TGTGCCAGTAGTATCGCCCTCGACAGGGGAGGCTACACCTTC
TRBD1	TRBV7-9	TRBJ1-2	-	14	CASSTGTGPYGYTF	TGTGCCAGCAGCACCGGGACAGGTCCCTATGGCTACACCTTC
-	TRBV7-9	TRBJ2-1	-	12	CASSQNYNEQFF	TGTGCCAGCAGCCAAAATTACAATGAGCAGTTCTTC
-	TRBV19	TRBJ1-2	-	15	CASSYGAAANYGYTF	TGTGCCAGTAGTTATGGGGCCGCGGCTAACTATGGCTACACCTTC
TRBD2	TRBV27	TRBJ2-3	-	18	CASSPIPSLADSTDTQYF	TGTGCCAGCAGCCCAATCCCATCCCTAGCGGATAGCACAGATACGCAGTATTTT
TRBD1	TRBV6-6	TRBJ2-7	-	14	CASSRTGSAYEQYF	TGTGCCAGCAGTAGGACAGGGTCAGCCTACGAGCAGTACTTC
-	TRBV7-6	TRBJ2-5	-	14	CASSLATSTETQYF	TGTGCCAGCAGCTTAGCGACTAGTACGGAGACCCAGTACTTC
-	TRBV15	TRBJ1-1	-	13	CATSRGGTAEAFF	TGTGCCACCAGCAGAGGAGGGACTGCTGAAGCTTTCTTT
TRBD2	TRBV13	TRBJ2-1	-	16	CASSTGTSGGADEQFF	TGTGCCAGCAGCACTGGGACTAGCGGGGGGGCCGATGAGCAGTTCTTC
-	TRBV15	TRBJ1-5	-	14	CATSSKITDQPQHF	TGTGCCACCAGCAGCAAAATAACAGATCAGCCCCAGCATTTT
TRBD1	TRBV2	TRBJ1-6	few	13	CASTGTVNSPLHF	TGTGCCAGTACCGGGACAGTTAATTCACCCCTCCACTTT
-	TRBV21-1	TRBJ1-5	-	16	CASSKVAQGADQPQHF	-
-	TRBV28	TRBJ1-1	-	11	CASSRDTEAFF	TGTGCCAGCAGCCGCGACACTGAAGCTTTCTTT
TRBD1	TRBV19	TRBJ1-2	-	15	CASSTYRGDSYGYTF	TGTGCCAGTAGCACCTACAGGGGGGATAGCTATGGCTACACCTTC
-	TRBV6-5	TRBJ2-3	-	14	CASSTGLGTDTQYF	TGTGCCAGCAGTACAGGGTTAGGCACAGATACGCAGTATTTT
-	TRBV2	TRBJ1-2	-	14	CASSDEAEGYGYTF	TGTGCCAGCAGTGATGAGGCGGAGGGCTATGGCTACACCTTC
-	TRBV6-5	TRBJ1-1	-	14	CASRAPGQNTEAFF	TGTGCCAGCAGGGCACCGGGACAGAACACTGAAGCTTTCTTT
-	TRBV6-1	TRBJ1-2	-	12	CASRNTGLGYTF	TGTGCCAGCAGAAATACAGGGCTTGGCTACACCTTC
-	TRBV7-8	TRBJ2-5	-	13	CASSSGLQETQYF	TGTGCCAGCAGCTCTGGGCTCCAAGAGACCCAGTACTTC
-	TRBV18	TRBJ1-1	-	13	CASSSQYRGEAFF	TGTGCCAGCTCATCTCAGTACCGGGGTGAAGCTTTCTTT
-	TRBV25-1	TRBJ2-3	-	13	CASRLTSTDTQYF	TGTGCCAGCCGACTCACCTCCACAGATACGCAGTATTTT
-	TRBV11-1	TRBJ2-2	-	17	CASSSRLRGTNTGELFF	TGTGCCAGCAGCTCCCGCCTACGGGGGACGAACACCGGGGAGCTGTTTTTT
TRBD1	TRBV6-5	TRBJ1-1	-	15	CASSYGDSENTEAFF	TGTGCCAGCAGTTATGGGGACAGTGAGAACACTGAAGCTTTCTTT
TRBD2	TRBV7-9	TRBJ2-5	once	19	CASSSRTSGVLLYQETQYF	TGTGCCAGCAGTTCCCGGACTAGCGGGGTTCTTTTGTACCAAGAGACCCAGTACTTC
-	TRBV27	TRBJ2-5	once	14	CASSAGVSSETQYF	TGTGCCAGCAGCGCCGGTGTTAGCTCGGAGACCCAGTACTTC
TRBD1	TRBV2	TRBJ1-2	few	15	CASSDARGLVYGYTF	TGTGCCAGCAGTGATGCCAGGGGGCTTGTCTATGGCTACACCTTC
TRBD1	TRBV4-1	TRBJ2-6	once	18	CASSQDGTGGSGANVLTF	TGCGCCAGCAGCCAAGACGGGACAGGTGGCTCTGGGGCCAACGTCCTGACTTTC
-	TRBV5-1	TRBJ1-6	-	15	CASSPWGSTNSALHF	TGCGCCAGCAGCCCCTGGGGCTCCACAAATTCAGCCCTCCACTTT
-	TRBV15	TRBJ2-2	-	13	CATSRFGTGELFF	TGTGCCACCAGCAGATTCGGGACCGGGGAGCTGTTTTTT
TRBD2	TRBV7-9	TRBJ2-7	-	16	CASSQGVSGGVYEQYF	TGTGCCAGCAGCCAAGGGGTCAGCGGGGGAGTCTACGAGCAGTACTTC
TRBD1	TRBV9	TRBJ1-2	once	15	CASSVQPGQGYGYTF	TGTGCCAGCAGCGTGCAACCGGGACAGGGCTACGGCTACACCTTC
TRBD2	TRBV4-3	TRBJ2-1	few	14	CASSQSGGAAPQFF	TGCGCCAGCAGCCAGAGCGGGGGGGCCGCCCCCCAGTTCTTC
-	TRBV2	TRBJ1-2	-	13	CASMYVRGDGYTF	TGTGCCAGCATGTATGTCAGGGGCGACGGCTACACCTTC